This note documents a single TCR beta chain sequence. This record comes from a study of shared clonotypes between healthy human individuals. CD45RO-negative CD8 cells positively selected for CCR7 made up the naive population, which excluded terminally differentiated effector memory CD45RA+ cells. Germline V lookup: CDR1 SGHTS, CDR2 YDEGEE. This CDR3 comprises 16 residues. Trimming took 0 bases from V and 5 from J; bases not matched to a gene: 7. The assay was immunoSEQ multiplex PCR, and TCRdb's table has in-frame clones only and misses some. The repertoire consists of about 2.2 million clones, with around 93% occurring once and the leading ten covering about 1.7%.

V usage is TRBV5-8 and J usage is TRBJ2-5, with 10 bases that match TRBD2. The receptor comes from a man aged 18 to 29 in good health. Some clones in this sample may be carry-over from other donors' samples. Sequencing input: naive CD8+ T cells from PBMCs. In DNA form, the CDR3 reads TGTGCCAGCAGCTTGGGACTAGCGGGCGGGGAGGAGACCCAGTACTTC. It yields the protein CASSLGLAGGEETQYF.